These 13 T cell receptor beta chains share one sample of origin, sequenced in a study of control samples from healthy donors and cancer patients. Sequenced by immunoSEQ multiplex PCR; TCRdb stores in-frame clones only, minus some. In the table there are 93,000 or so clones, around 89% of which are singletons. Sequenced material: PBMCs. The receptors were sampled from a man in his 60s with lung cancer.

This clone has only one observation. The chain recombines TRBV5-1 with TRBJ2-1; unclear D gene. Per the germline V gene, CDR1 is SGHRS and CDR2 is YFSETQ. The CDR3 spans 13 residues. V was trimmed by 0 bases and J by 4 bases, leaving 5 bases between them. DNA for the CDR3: TGCGCCAGCAGCTTGGCTCTATACAATGAGCAGTTCTTC. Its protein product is CASSLALYNEQFF.

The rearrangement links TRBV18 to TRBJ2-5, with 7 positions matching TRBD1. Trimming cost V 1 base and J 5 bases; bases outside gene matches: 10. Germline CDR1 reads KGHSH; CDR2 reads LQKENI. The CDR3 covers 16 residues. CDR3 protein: CASSPLATGDGETQYF. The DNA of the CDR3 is TGTGCCAGCTCACCACTAGCCACAGGGGATGGTGAGACCCAGTACTTC.

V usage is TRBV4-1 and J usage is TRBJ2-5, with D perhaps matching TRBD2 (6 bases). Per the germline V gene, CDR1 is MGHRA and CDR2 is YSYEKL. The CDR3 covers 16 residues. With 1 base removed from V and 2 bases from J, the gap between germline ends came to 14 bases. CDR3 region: CASSQADREEQETQYF. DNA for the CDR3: TGCGCCAGCAGCCAAGCAGATAGGGAGGAACAAGAGACCCAGTACTTC.

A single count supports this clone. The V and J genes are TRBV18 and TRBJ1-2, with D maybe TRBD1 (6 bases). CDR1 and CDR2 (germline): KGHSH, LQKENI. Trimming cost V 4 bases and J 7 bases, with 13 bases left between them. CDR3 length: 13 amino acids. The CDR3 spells CASSQQGRSGYTF. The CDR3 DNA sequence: TGTGCCAGCTCACAACAGGGACGATCTGGCTACACCTTC.

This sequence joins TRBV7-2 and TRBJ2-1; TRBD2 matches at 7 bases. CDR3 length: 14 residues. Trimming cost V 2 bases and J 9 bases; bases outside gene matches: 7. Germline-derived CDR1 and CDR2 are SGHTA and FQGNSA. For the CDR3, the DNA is TGTGCCAGCAGCTTATTGACGGGGGGTCGTGAGCAGTTCTTC. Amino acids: CASSLLTGGREQFF.

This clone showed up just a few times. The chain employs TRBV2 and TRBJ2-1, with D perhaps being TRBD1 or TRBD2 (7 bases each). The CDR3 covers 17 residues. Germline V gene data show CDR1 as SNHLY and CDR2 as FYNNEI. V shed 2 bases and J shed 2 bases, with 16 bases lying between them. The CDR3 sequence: CASSEQGGRRTYNEQFF. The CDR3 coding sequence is TGTGCCAGCAGTGAACAGGGGGGGCGGCGAACCTACAATGAGCAGTTCTTC.

CDR3 in amino acids: CASSVRGGGSDEQFF. The CDR3 nucleotides read TGTGCCAGCAGTGTACGAGGGGGAGGCAGTGATGAGCAGTTCTTC. The rearrangement joins TRBV6-4 to TRBJ2-1; either TRBD1 or TRBD2 may supply D (6 bases each). There are 15 residues in the CDR3. V lost 4 bases and J lost 8, with 18 bases in between. Germline V lookup: CDR1 MRHNA, CDR2 SNTAGT.

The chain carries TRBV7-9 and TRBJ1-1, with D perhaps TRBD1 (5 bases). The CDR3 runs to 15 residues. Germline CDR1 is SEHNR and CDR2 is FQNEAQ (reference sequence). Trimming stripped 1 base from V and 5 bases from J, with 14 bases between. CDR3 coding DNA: TGTGCCAGCAGCTTAGGCCAGGGCGGTTGGACTGAAGCTTTCTTT. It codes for CASSLGQGGWTEAFF.

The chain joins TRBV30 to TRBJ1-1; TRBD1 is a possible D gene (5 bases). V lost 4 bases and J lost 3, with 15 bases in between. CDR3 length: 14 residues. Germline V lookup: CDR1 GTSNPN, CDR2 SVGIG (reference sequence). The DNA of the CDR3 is TGTGCCTGGACTTGGGAGGGGCCTGACACTGAAGCTTTCTTT. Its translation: CAWTWEGPDTEAFF.

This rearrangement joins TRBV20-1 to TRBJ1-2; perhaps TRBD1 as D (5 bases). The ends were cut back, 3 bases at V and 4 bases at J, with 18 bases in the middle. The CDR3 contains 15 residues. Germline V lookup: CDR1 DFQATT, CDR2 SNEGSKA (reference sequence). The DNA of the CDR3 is TGCAGTGCTAGTTCAGGGTGGGGTAACAGCTATGGCTACACCTTC. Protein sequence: CSASSGWGNSYGYTF.

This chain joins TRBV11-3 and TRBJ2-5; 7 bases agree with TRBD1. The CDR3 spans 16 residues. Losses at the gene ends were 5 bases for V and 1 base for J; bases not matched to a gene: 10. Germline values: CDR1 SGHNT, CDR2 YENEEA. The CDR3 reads CASSLRNPGGQETQYF. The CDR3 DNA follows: TGTGCCAGCAGCCTACGTAACCCAGGGGGCCAAGAGACCCAGTACTTC.

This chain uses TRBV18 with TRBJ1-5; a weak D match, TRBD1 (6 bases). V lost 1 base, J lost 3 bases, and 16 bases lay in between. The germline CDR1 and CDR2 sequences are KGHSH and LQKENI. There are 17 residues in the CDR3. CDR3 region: CASSPRLVQGLNQPQHF. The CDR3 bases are TGTGCCAGCTCACCACGATTGGTGCAGGGGCTCAATCAGCCCCAGCATTTT.

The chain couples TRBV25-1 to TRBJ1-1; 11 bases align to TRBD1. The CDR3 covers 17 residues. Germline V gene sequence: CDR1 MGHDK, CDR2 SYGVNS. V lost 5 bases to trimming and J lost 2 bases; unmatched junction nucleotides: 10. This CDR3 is CASSRNPGQGVNTEAFF. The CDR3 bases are TGTGCCAGCAGTCGGAATCCGGGACAGGGGGTTAACACTGAAGCTTTCTTT.